This T cell receptor (beta chain) was profiled in a study of OX40 agonist ivuxolimab in advanced cancers. Study-wide points: Average numbers of expanded clones were greater in CD8+ T cells than in CD4+.

A remark on this clone: Its specificity is not known.

Some clones are missing from TCRdb's copy, which holds only in-frame ones; the method was immunoSEQ multiplex PCR. The sample contains some 100,000 clones, 84% of which appear only once. CDR3 size: 16 residues. V was trimmed by 1 base and J by 1 base, leaving 10 bases between them. Germline lookup yields CDR1 MGHRA and CDR2 YSYEKL. This receptor was obtained from an adult with an advanced solid tumor such as melanoma, head and neck, liver or kidney cancer. This chain links TRBV4-1 with TRBJ2-2; tentatively, D is TRBD1 (6 bases). This specimen was CD4+ or CD8+ T cells sorted from blood, taken in a trial of the OX40 agonist ivuxolimab. DNA for the CDR3: TGCGCCAGCAGCCAAGTCGGCAGGGGGAACACCGGGGAGCTGTTTTTT. It specifies CASSQVGRGNTGELFF.